The entry below describes one T cell receptor (beta chain). From the reads, TCRdb called clonotypes with MiXCR, one entry per CDR3 protein. The repertoire has some 600,000 distinct CDR3 sequences, 24% of them found once; the top ten carry approximately 8.2%. This CDR3 comprises 16 residues. The V and J ends lost 1 base and 8 bases respectively, with 18 bases between them. Per germline, CDR1 SGHKS and CDR2 YYEKEE (reference sequence). This sample stems from a study of T cell repertoires in cytomegalovirus infection. The receptor was derived from a human donor in good health (CMV status not recorded). Some clones in this sample may be carry-over from other donors' samples. Sequencing used CD8+ T cells from PBMCs. The V and J genes are TRBV5-5 and TRBJ1-4; weak D call: TRBD1 (5 bases). CDR3 amino acids: CASSLTANRQFEKLFF. The CDR3 DNA reads TGTGCCAGCAGCTTGACCGCGAACAGGCAGTTCGAAAAACTGTTTTTT.